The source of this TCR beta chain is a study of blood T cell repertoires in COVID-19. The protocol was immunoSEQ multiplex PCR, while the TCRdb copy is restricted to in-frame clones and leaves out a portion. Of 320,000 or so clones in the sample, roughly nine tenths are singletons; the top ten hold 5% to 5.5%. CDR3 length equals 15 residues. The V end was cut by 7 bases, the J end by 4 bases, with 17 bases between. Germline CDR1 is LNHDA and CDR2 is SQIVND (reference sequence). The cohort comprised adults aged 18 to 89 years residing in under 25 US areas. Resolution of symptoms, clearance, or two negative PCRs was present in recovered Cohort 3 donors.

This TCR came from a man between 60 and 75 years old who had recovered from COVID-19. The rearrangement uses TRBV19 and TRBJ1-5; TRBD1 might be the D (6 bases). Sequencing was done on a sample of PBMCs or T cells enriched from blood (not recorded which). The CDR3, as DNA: TGTGCCAGTAAGCCTGGGGACACCTCGAATCAGCCCCAGCATTTT. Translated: CASKPGDTSNQPQHF. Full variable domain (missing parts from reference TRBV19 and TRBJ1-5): DGGITQSPKYLFRKEGQNVTLSCEQNLNHDAMYWYRQDPGQGLRLIYYSQIVNDFQKGDIAEGYSVSREKKESFPLTVTSAQKNPTAFYLCASKPGDTSNQPQHFGDGTRLSIL.